This passage covers 23 T cell receptor beta chains from one sample sequenced in a study of regulatory T cells in long-lasting Graves disease (dated by TCRdb to the early 2020s). The time point label, as the study defines it: newly diagnosed GD, antithyroid drugs for less than 3 months. For both TCR sequencing and RNA sequencing, RNA was extracted from PBMCs in TRIzol. Receptors were amplified or captured by multiplex PCR. The reads were generated on an Illumina HiSeq 4000. CDR3 regions were amplified by Arm-PCR with iRepertoire HTBI primers to construct TCR beta libraries. The public reads were run again by TCRdb, first through fastp at Q25 and then through MiXCR, and only productive beta chains were kept. For every CDR3 protein sequence, its rows merge into one entry that carries the most common genes and DNA. This sample gives approximately 470,000 distinct CDR3 sequences in total; 15% to 20% of them show up just once. More than 9% of the sample rests with the top ten.

This sample was also put to use in a study of T cells in Graves' hyperthyroidism and ophthalmopathy.

This sample comprised peripheral blood mononuclear cells (PBMCs), obtained at new diagnosis, from a patient treated with antithyroid drugs. The receptors originated from a middle-aged man with Graves disease. Donor details come from another sample of the same person, matched by shared clones.

The chain is built from TRBV29-1 and TRBJ1-1, with 7 bases identical to TRBD1. CDR3 length: 12 residues. The germline V gene encodes CDR1 SQVTM and CDR2 ANQGSEA. After removal of 8 bases from V and 3 bases from J, the junction contained 6 bases not matched to a gene. The CDR3 DNA sequence: TGCAGCCTATGGACAGGCGACACTGAAGCTTTCTTT. Translation: CSLWTGDTEAFF. Variable domain in full (rest from reference TRBV29-1 and TRBJ1-1): SAVISQKPSRDICQRGTSLTIQCQVDSQVTMMFWYRQQPGQSLTLIATANQGSEATYESGFVIDKFPISRPNLTFSTLTVSNMSPEDSSIYLCSLWTGDTEAFFGQGTRLTVV.

This clonotype has ten or more counts. The chain carries TRBV11-2 and TRBJ2-1; D tentatively fits TRBD1 or TRBD2 (6 bases each). In germline, CDR1 is SGHAT, CDR2 FQNNGV. There are 14 residues in the CDR3. Trimming shortened V by 0 bases and J by 7 bases, and 10 bases separated the two germline ends. This chain's CDR3 is CASSLDRRGNEQFF. For the CDR3, the DNA is TGTGCCAGCAGCTTAGATCGGAGGGGGAATGAGCAGTTCTTC.

Ten or more counts support this clonotype. The chain links TRBV5-1 to TRBJ2-3; 8 positions match TRBD2. CDR1 SGHRS and CDR2 YFSETQ come from the germline V gene. The CDR3 length is 14 residues. J lost 4 bases, V lost 4 bases, and 5 bases had no gene match. In DNA form, the CDR3 reads TGCGCCAGCAGCCCAGGACTAGCCGCAGATACGCAGTATTTT. Translation gives CASSPGLAADTQYF.

This clonotype was seen at least ten times. The chain combines TRBV15 with TRBJ2-5, with TRBD1 matching 8 bases. J lost 3 bases, V lost 0 bases, and 9 bases had no gene match. Per germline, CDR1 LNHNV and CDR2 YYDKDF (reference sequence). CDR3 length: 17 residues. CDR3 sequence (DNA): TGTGCCACCAGCAGAGATCTAGGGCAGGGGGCTGAAGAGACCCAGTACTTC. Translating gives CATSRDLGQGAEETQYF.

Many counts were recorded for this clonotype. The chain is built from TRBV5-1 and TRBJ2-3; 12 bases match TRBD2. This CDR3 has 17 residues. Germline assignment: CDR1 SGHRS and CDR2 YFSETQ. Germline trimming cut 3 bases from V and 2 bases from J; bases unmatched to any gene: 7. The CDR3 nucleotides read TGCGCCAGCAGCTCAACTCTAGCGGGAGGGTCCACAGATACGCAGTATTTT. This codes for CASSSTLAGGSTDTQYF.

This rearrangement joins TRBV30 to TRBJ1-5; a weak D match, TRBD1 (6 bases). V was clipped by 5 bases and J by 4 bases, with 12 bases between them. Per the germline V gene, CDR1 is GTSNPN and CDR2 is SVGIG (reference sequence). CDR3 size: 13 residues. CDR3 in amino acids: CAWGGGFNQPQHF. The CDR3 nucleotides are TGTGCCTGGGGGGGGGGCTTTAATCAGCCCCAGCATTTT.

There are a few counts of this clonotype. The chain has TRBV24-1 and TRBJ2-3, with 11 bases lining up with TRBD2. With V trimmed by 4 bases and J by 0 bases, 8 bases remained unmatched. The germline V gene encodes CDR1 KGHDR and CDR2 SFDVKD. This CDR3 is 18 amino acids long. In DNA, the CDR3 is TGTGCCACCAGTGACCCTCTAGGACTAGCGGGTAGCACAGATACGCAGTATTTT. Translating it yields CATSDPLGLAGSTDTQYF.

This clonotype was seen at least ten times. The genes are TRBV7-8 and TRBJ2-5; 8 bases agree with TRBD2. This CDR3 has 19 residues. V lost 5 bases, J lost 5 bases, and 22 bases stayed unmatched. Germline lookup yields CDR1 SGHVS and CDR2 FQNEAQ. The CDR3 nucleotides are TGTGCCAGCAGCCTCCTGGCGACAGGACTTACTAGCGGCGGGGAGACCCAGTACTTC. It specifies CASSLLATGLTSGGETQYF.

In its sample, this clonotype was seen many times. The chain couples TRBV7-3 to TRBJ2-1; 11 nucleotides align to TRBD1. The J segment lost 11 bases and the V segment lost 0 bases, leaving 3 bases of the junction unmatched. Germline V gene data show CDR1 as SGHTA and CDR2 as FQGTGA. The CDR3 is 14 amino acids. CDR3 region: CASSLTGTGGQQFF. CDR3 nucleotides: TGTGCCAGCAGCTTAACCGGGACAGGGGGGCAGCAGTTCTTC.

A few counts support this clonotype. The CDR3 DNA reads as TGTGCCAGCAGCTTCACAGGAAGGGAGCAGTTCTTC. Amino acids: CASSFTGREQFF. This chain joins TRBV5-4 and TRBJ2-1, with a weak D call TRBD1 (5 bases). The V gene lost 2 bases and the J gene lost 10 bases, with 10 bases spanning the gap. CDR1 and CDR2 (germline): SGHNT, YYREEE (reference sequence). The CDR3 has 12 amino acids.

This clonotype was picked up many times. The V call is TRBV11-2, the J call TRBJ2-1; 12 nucleotides match TRBD2. CDR3 size: 16 residues. The germline V gene has CDR1 SGHAT and CDR2 FQNNGV. After removal of 4 bases from V and 12 bases from J, the junction contained 13 bases not matched to a gene. Here the CDR3 reads CASSSRLAGEGGGQFF. CDR3 DNA sequence: TGTGCCAGCAGCTCTAGACTAGCGGGAGAGGGGGGGGGGCAGTTCTTC.

The sample holds many counts of this clonotype. V usage is TRBV5-1 and J usage is TRBJ1-5, with 10 bases lining up with TRBD1. V gave up 4 bases and J gave up 6 bases; unmatched junction bases: 7. Germline lookup yields CDR1 SGHRS and CDR2 YFSETQ. This CDR3 is built from 15 residues. The CDR3 DNA follows: TGCGCCAGCAGCCCGACAGGGGGCGGTGGTCAGCCCCAGCATTTT. As protein: CASSPTGGGGQPQHF.

This clonotype was counted at least ten times. This chain connects TRBV20-1 to TRBJ1-2; D is unclear. The CDR3 contains 14 residues. Germline V lookup: CDR1 DFQATT, CDR2 SNEGSKA (reference sequence). Trimming left V 0 bases short and J 4 bases short, with 12 bases between. The DNA for the CDR3 is TGCAGTGCTAGAGAGACCCCCTCTAGCTATGGCTACACCTTC. This gives the protein CSARETPSSYGYTF.

Only a few counts were recorded for this clonotype. The chain combines TRBV5-6 with TRBJ2-7; D not certain. This CDR3 is 12 amino acids long. From germline, CDR1 is SGHDT and CDR2 YYEEEE. Trimming took 0 bases from V and 9 from J, leaving 10 bases between them. The CDR3 region has the DNA TGTGCCAGCAGCTTGGCTCGCCGTCGGCAGTACTTC. Protein: CASSLARRRQYF.

This clonotype was observed a few times. The chain recombines TRBV20-1 with TRBJ2-2, with 11 bases that match TRBD2. Germline CDR1 reads DFQATT; CDR2 reads SNEGSKA (reference sequence). CDR3 size: 15 residues. V shed 3 bases and J 5 bases; nucleotides not matched to a gene: 5. The CDR3 spells CSARISGRDTGELFF. The CDR3, as DNA: TGCAGTGCTAGGATTAGCGGGAGGGATACCGGGGAGCTGTTTTTT.

In this sample, this clonotype turned up many times. This chain joins TRBV11-2 and TRBJ2-7, with 12 bases aligning to TRBD2. CDR1 and CDR2 (germline): SGHAT, FQNNGV. The CDR3 totals 15 residues. With 3 bases clipped from V and 7 bases from J, the junction kept 7 bases outside the gene matches. DNA of the CDR3: TGTGCCAGCAGCTTTCTAGCGGGAGGGCCGGGGGAGCAGTACTTC. Protein: CASSFLAGGPGEQYF.

There are many counts of this clonotype. The CDR3 region is CSARDTIKHKVIYGYTF. CDR3 DNA sequence: TGCAGTGCTAGAGATACAATTAAGCACAAAGTGATATATGGCTACACCTTC. The chain combines TRBV20-1 with TRBJ1-2, with D unclear. Germline loops: CDR1 DFQATT, CDR2 SNEGSKA (reference sequence). This CDR3 is built from 17 residues. V dropped 0 bases and J dropped 5 bases, with 22 bases sitting between them.

This clonotype was observed many times. The V and J genes are TRBV30 and TRBJ1-2; unclear D gene. Looked up from germline, CDR1 is GTSNPN and CDR2 is SVGIG (reference sequence). V was pared by 5 bases and J by 0 bases, with 7 bases between. CDR3 size: 12 residues. CDR3 bases: TGTGCCTGGCGCCTGGCTAACTATGGCTACACCTTC. Protein: CAWRLANYGYTF.

The chain couples TRBV7-9 to TRBJ1-2; tentative D call: TRBD1 (5 bases). The CDR3 is made up of 14 amino acids. Germline loops: CDR1 SEHNR, CDR2 FQNEAQ (reference sequence). V lost 1 base and J 6 bases, leaving 12 bases between the germline ends. CDR3 region: CASSLEAGNNGYTF. CDR3 DNA: TGTGCCAGCAGCTTAGAAGCAGGGAACAATGGCTACACCTTC. The whole variable domain, filled in from reference TRBV7-9 and TRBJ1-2, reads DTGVSQNPRHKITKRGQNVTFRCDPISEHNRLYWYRQTLGQGPEFLTYFQNEAQLEKSRLLSDRFSAERPKGSFSTLEIQRTEQGDSAMYLCASSLEAGNNGYTFGSGTRLTVV.

The rearrangement joins TRBV29-1 to TRBJ2-7; TRBD2 matches 12 bases. The CDR3 sequence is 13 residues long. Trimming removed 6 bases from V and 2 bases from J; junction bases left unmatched: 2. In germline, CDR1 is SQVTM, CDR2 ANQGSEA. The DNA for the CDR3 is TGCAGCGTCCCTAGCGGGAGGGCCTACGAGCAGTACTTC. It specifies CSVPSGRAYEQYF.

This clonotype has a count of ten or more. This chain joins TRBV18 and TRBJ1-1, with 9 bases matching TRBD1. Trimming at V came to 8 bases and at J to 1 base, leaving 8 bases not matched to a gene. Germline CDR1 KGHSH, CDR2 LQKENI. The CDR3 runs 15 residues. The CDR3 loop reads CASSYGGQGNTEAFF. CDR3 bases: TGTGCCAGCAGTTACGGGGGACAGGGGAACACTGAAGCTTTCTTT.

Only a few counts were recorded for this clonotype. No DNA is shown, since the ends of the CDR3 on it are uncertain; the CDR3 is the one TCRdb lists. V usage is TRBV5-1 and J usage is TRBJ2-7; TRBD1, the table's D call, lacks a check against the DNA. The CDR3 comprises 24 residues, both ends counted. Germline loops: CDR1 SGHRS, CDR2 YFSETQ. CDR3 in amino acids: CASSSDPLSLRQQRFQGQGYEQYF.

In this sample, this clonotype turned up a few times. The chain is built from TRBV24-1 and TRBJ2-2, with 12 bases aligning to TRBD2. This CDR3 region has 14 residues. The ends lost 8 bases at V and 6 bases at J; junction bases unmatched: 3. Per the germline V gene, CDR1 is KGHDR and CDR2 is SFDVKD. The DNA for the CDR3 is TGTGCCACCAAGGGACTAGCGGGTCCCGGGGAGCTGTTTTTT. Translating gives CATKGLAGPGELFF.